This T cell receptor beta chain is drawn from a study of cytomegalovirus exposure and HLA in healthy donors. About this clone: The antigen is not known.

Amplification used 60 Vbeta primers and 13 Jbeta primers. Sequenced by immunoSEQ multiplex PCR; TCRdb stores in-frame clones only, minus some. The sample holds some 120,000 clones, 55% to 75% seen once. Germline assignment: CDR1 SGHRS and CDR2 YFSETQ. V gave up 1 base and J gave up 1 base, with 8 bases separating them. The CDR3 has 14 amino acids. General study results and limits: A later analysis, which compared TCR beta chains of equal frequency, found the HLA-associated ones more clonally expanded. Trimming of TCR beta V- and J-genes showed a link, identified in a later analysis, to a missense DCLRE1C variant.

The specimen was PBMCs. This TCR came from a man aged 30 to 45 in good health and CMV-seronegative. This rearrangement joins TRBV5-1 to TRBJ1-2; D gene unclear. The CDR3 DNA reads TGCGCCAGCAGCTTGACAGTTGATAACTATGGCTACACCTTC. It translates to CASSLTVDNYGYTF.